The 22 T cell receptor beta chains presented below share a single source sample, sequenced in a study of graft-versus-host responses after intestinal transplantation. Irradiated, violet-dye-labeled stimulators (around 200,000) were plated alongside around 200,000 CFSE-labeled responders. Only in-frame clones appear in the TCRdb table, and some are missing; sequencing was by immunoSEQ multiplex PCR. Of more than 5,500 clones in the sample, roughly a third are singletons; the top ten hold around 31%. This specimen consisted of alloreactive CD8+ T cells from a mixed lymphocyte reaction culture, obtained before intestinal transplant. As for subset: CFSE-low proliferating T cells sorted from approximately 6-day pre-transplant mixed lymphocyte reaction (GvH or HvG direction). These receptors came from a human patient who received an intestinal transplant.

V is TRBV7-9 and J is TRBJ2-2, with D tentatively TRBD2 (6 bases). From germline, CDR1 is SEHNR and CDR2 FQNEAQ (reference sequence). The CDR3 loop spans 14 amino acids. Trimming took 5 bases from V and 8 from J, leaving 15 bases between them. The CDR3 loop is CASSHVPGLGELFF. The CDR3 nucleotides are TGTGCCAGCAGCCATGTACCGGGACTTGGGGAGCTGTTTTTT.

The sample holds a few counts of this clone. V usage is TRBV27 and J usage is TRBJ2-1; TRBD2 matches 10 bases. The CDR3 covers 15 residues. With 6 bases clipped from V and 4 bases from J, the junction kept 6 bases outside the gene matches. The germline V gene encodes CDR1 MNHEY and CDR2 SMNVEV (reference sequence). CDR3 sequence reads: CASSRAGGRYNEQFF. The CDR3 DNA reads as TGTGCCAGCAGCCGAGCGGGAGGGCGATACAATGAGCAGTTCTTC.

On this clone itself: The junction differs from germline at one of its ends, possibly a read error. This chain uses TRBV27 with TRBJ2-7, with D unresolved. The CDR3 sequence is 13 residues long. Germline-derived CDR1 and CDR2 are MNHEY and SMNVEV (reference sequence). CDR3: CASSFSDNYEQYF. CDR3 nucleotides: TGTGCCAGCAGTTTTTCCGATAACTACGAGCAGTATTTC.

The genes are TRBV4-1 and TRBJ1-5; 7 bases map to TRBD1. The J segment lost 5 bases and the V segment lost 4 bases, leaving 5 bases of the junction unmatched. This CDR3 comprises 14 residues. Germline V gene sequence: CDR1 MGHRA, CDR2 YSYEKL. CDR3 bases: TGCGCCAGCAGCCTTCGACAGGGCGATCAGCCCCAGCATTTT. Its translation is CASSLRQGDQPQHF.

The chain joins TRBV19 to TRBJ2-2; 13 bases are a match to TRBD2. CDR3 size: 19 residues. The V and J ends lost 4 bases and 5 bases, in that order; junction bases with no gene match: 13. Germline CDR1 is LNHDA and CDR2 is SQIVND (reference sequence). CDR3 residues: CASSTLSRTSGGVTGELFF. CDR3 DNA sequence: TGTGCCAGTAGTACCCTTTCCAGGACTAGCGGGGGTGTTACCGGGGAGCTGTTTTTT.

This clone has only a few counts. The chain uses TRBV19 and TRBJ2-2; 9 positions agree with TRBD2. The junction had 15 bases not matched to a gene; V was cut back by 6 bases and J by 4 bases. The CDR3 has 18 amino acids. Germline CDR1 reads LNHDA; CDR2 reads SQIVND (reference sequence). In DNA, the CDR3 is TGTGCCAGTAGCCCTAATCCGGGACTAGCCTTGGGCACCGGGGAGCTGTTTTTT. Its translation: CASSPNPGLALGTGELFF. The full variable domain, completed using reference TRBV19 and TRBJ2-2, is DGGITQSPKYLFRKEGQNVTLSCEQNLNHDAMYWYRQDPGQGLRLIYYSQIVNDFQKGDIAEGYSVSREKKESFPLTVTSAQKNPTAFYLCASSPNPGLALGTGELFFGEGSRLTVL.

The V and J genes are TRBV27 and TRBJ2-3, with a possible D match to TRBD2 (5 bases). The CDR3 loop spans 15 amino acids. V shed 11 bases and J shed 0 bases, with 18 bases lying between them. Per the germline V gene, CDR1 is MNHEY and CDR2 is SMNVEV (reference sequence). The CDR3 here is CACGGSGSSTDTQYF. CDR3 nucleotide sequence: TGTGCCTGCGGAGGTAGTGGCTCTAGCACAGATACGCAGTATTTT.

This clone was counted a single time. This chain joins TRBV11-2 and TRBJ2-5; 13 positions match TRBD2. The germline V gene has CDR1 SGHAT and CDR2 FQNNGV. This CDR3 contains 17 residues. V gave up 4 bases and J gave up 5 bases; unmatched junction bases: 10. The CDR3 reads CASSSGLAGPRSETQYF. Written as DNA, the CDR3 is TGTGCCAGCAGCTCGGGACTAGCGGGGCCTCGGAGTGAGACCCAGTACTTC.

This clone was seen a few times. The rearrangement links TRBV11-3 to TRBJ2-7; possibly TRBD2 for D (6 bases). Trimming pared 2 bases from V and 6 bases from J, leaving 8 bases between. There are 12 residues in the CDR3. Germline CDR1 SGHNT, CDR2 YENEEA. The CDR3 DNA is TGTGCCAGCAGCTTACAGGAGGGCGAGCAGTACTTC. This encodes CASSLQEGEQYF.

This clone is medium-sized (0.01 to 0.1%) in the sample. The chain couples TRBV28 to TRBJ1-4; no definite D call. The CDR3 loop spans 14 amino acids. Trimming took 4 bases from V and 5 from J, leaving 11 bases between them. Per germline, CDR1 MDHEN and CDR2 SYDVKM. The CDR3 sequence: CASSSRLSNEKLFF. In nucleotides, the CDR3 is TGTGCCAGCAGTTCCCGTCTATCGAATGAAAAACTGTTTTTT.

There are a few counts of this clone. This chain joins TRBV19 and TRBJ1-1, with D perhaps TRBD1 (5 bases). The CDR3 runs 15 residues. CDR1 is LNHDA, CDR2 SQIVND, per germline (reference sequence). V gave up 5 bases and J gave up 0 bases, with 13 bases separating them. Written as DNA, the CDR3 is TGTGCCAGTAGTCCGGGGCGGGGAATGAACACTGAAGCTTTCTTT. Protein product: CASSPGRGMNTEAFF.

V is TRBV7-9 and J is TRBJ2-1, with TRBD2 matching over 10 bases. Germline CDR1 and CDR2: SEHNR and FQNEAQ (reference sequence). The trim removed 5 bases at V and 0 bases at J, leaving 10 bases unmatched. This CDR3 has 18 residues. In nucleotides, the CDR3 is TGTGCCAGCAGCCAATGGGGGGCTAGCGGGAGCTCCTACAATGAGCAGTTCTTC. It codes for CASSQWGASGSSYNEQFF. Based on the CDR3 plus reference TRBV7-9 and TRBJ2-1, the full variable domain is DTGVSQNPRHKITKRGQNVTFRCDPISEHNRLYWYRQTLGQGPEFLTYFQNEAQLEKSRLLSDRFSAERPKGSFSTLEIQRTEQGDSAMYLCASSQWGASGSSYNEQFFGPGTRLTVL.

This chain uses TRBV5-4 with TRBJ2-1, with TRBD1 identical over 9 bases. Germline V gene sequence: CDR1 SGHNT, CDR2 YYREEE (reference sequence). J lost 0 bases, V lost 4 bases, and 5 bases had no gene match. The CDR3 is 16 amino acids. The CDR3 DNA follows: TGTGCCAGCAGCACTGGGACAGGGACCTCCTACAATGAGCAGTTCTTC. Translated, it gives CASSTGTGTSYNEQFF. Based on the CDR3 plus reference TRBV5-4 and TRBJ2-1, the full variable domain is ETGVTQSPTHLIKTRGQQVTLRCSSQSGHNTVSWYQQALGQGPQFIFQYYREEENGRGNFPPRFSGLQFPNYSSELNVNALELDDSALYLCASSTGTGTSYNEQFFGPGTRLTVL.

The V gene is TRBV19, the J gene TRBJ1-2; D gene ambiguous. The germline V gene has CDR1 LNHDA and CDR2 SQIVND (reference sequence). Deletions cut 2 bases from V and 4 bases from J, with 5 bases between. The CDR3 contains 12 residues. Here the CDR3 DNA reads TGTGCCAGTAGTATACCGGGCTATGGCTACACCTTC. Translated, it gives CASSIPGYGYTF. Combining the CDR3 with reference TRBV19 and TRBJ1-2 gives the whole variable domain DGGITQSPKYLFRKEGQNVTLSCEQNLNHDAMYWYRQDPGQGLRLIYYSQIVNDFQKGDIAEGYSVSREKKESFPLTVTSAQKNPTAFYLCASSIPGYGYTFGSGTRLTVV.

Note on this clone: An end of the junction does not agree with germline; a read error may underlie this. The chain combines TRBV4-1 with TRBJ2-7, with 10 positions matching TRBD2. The CDR3 loop spans 15 amino acids. The germline gives CDR1 MGHRA, CDR2 YSYEKL. CDR3 in DNA: TGTGCCAGCAGTGAACCTGGACTAGCGGTCTACGAGCAGTACTTC. Residues: CASSEPGLAVYEQYF.

This clone is medium-sized (0.01 to 0.1%) within its sample. The chain has TRBV27 and TRBJ2-2; 9 bases map to TRBD2. Trimming removed 5 bases from V and 5 bases from J; junction bases left unmatched: 0. The CDR3 runs to 13 residues. Germline lookup yields CDR1 MNHEY and CDR2 SMNVEV (reference sequence). CDR3: CASSLAGTGELFF. CDR3 DNA: TGTGCCAGCAGTCTAGCGGGAACCGGGGAGCTGTTTTTT.

The chain employs TRBV19 and TRBJ2-1; 11 bases match TRBD2. The V and J ends lost 3 bases and 2 bases, in that order; junction bases with no gene match: 6. The CDR3 totals 17 residues. Germline CDR1 is LNHDA and CDR2 is SQIVND (reference sequence). The CDR3 region is CASSIRLAGGPYNEQFF. DNA for the CDR3: TGTGCCAGTAGTATCCGCCTAGCGGGAGGACCCTACAATGAGCAGTTCTTC.

By frequency in the sample, this clone is medium-sized. The V and J genes are TRBV6-5 and TRBJ1-5; D possibly corresponds to TRBD1 (6 bases). The CDR3 totals 13 residues. The V end lost 6 bases, the J end lost 4 bases, and 10 bases lay between the germline ends. CDR1 and CDR2 (germline): MNHEY, SVGAGI. CDR3 DNA sequence: TGTGCCAGCAGCCCTACAGGGAATCAGCCCCAGCATTTT. Its protein is CASSPTGNQPQHF.

This clone has a handful of counts. The rearrangement uses TRBV9 and TRBJ2-7, with D perhaps matching TRBD1 (6 bases). Per the germline V gene, CDR1 is SGDLS and CDR2 is YYNGEE. V lost 2 bases to trimming and J lost 0 bases, with 6 bases between them. CDR3 length: 13 amino acids. The DNA of the CDR3 is TGTGCCAGCAGCGTGGACAGCTCCTACGAGCAGTACTTC. Protein sequence: CASSVDSSYEQYF. Drawing the rest from reference TRBV9 and TRBJ2-7, the complete variable domain is DSGVTQTPKHLITATGQRVTLRCSPRSGDLSVYWYQQSLDQGLQFLIQYYNGEERAKGNILERFSAQQFPDLHSELNLSSLELGDSALYFCASSVDSSYEQYFGPGTRLTVT.

V usage is TRBV28 and J usage is TRBJ2-1, with D possibly being TRBD2 (6 bases). Trimming took off 5 bases at V and 0 bases at J, with 14 bases between the two ends. Germline loops: CDR1 MDHEN, CDR2 SYDVKM. The CDR3 is 16 amino acids. CDR3 sequence: CASSLGIAVSYNEQFF. CDR3 DNA: TGTGCCAGCAGTCTAGGAATAGCGGTCTCCTACAATGAGCAGTTCTTC.

This clone was counted only a few times. V is TRBV7-9 and J is TRBJ1-1; D is uncertain. Germline CDR1 SEHNR, CDR2 FQNEAQ (reference sequence). The V gene lost 9 bases and the J gene lost 0 bases, with 14 bases spanning the gap. The CDR3 extends over 14 amino acids. The CDR3 region is CASYSSLMNTEAFF. CDR3 coding DNA: TGTGCCAGTTACTCCTCGCTTATGAACACTGAAGCTTTCTTT. The entire variable domain, with the rest obtained from reference TRBV7-9 and TRBJ1-1, is as follows: DTGVSQNPRHKITKRGQNVTFRCDPISEHNRLYWYRQTLGQGPEFLTYFQNEAQLEKSRLLSDRFSAERPKGSFSTLEIQRTEQGDSAMYLCASYSSLMNTEAFFGQGTRLTVV.

The chain combines TRBV6-6 with TRBJ2-1; 7 nucleotides agree with TRBD1. J was trimmed by 0 bases and V by 8 bases; bases with no gene match: 7. This CDR3 region has 15 residues. Germline CDR1 and CDR2: MNHNY and SVGAGI (reference sequence). CDR3 sequence: CASGPGQRSYNEQFF. The CDR3 DNA is TGTGCCAGCGGACCGGGACAGCGCTCCTACAATGAGCAGTTCTTC.